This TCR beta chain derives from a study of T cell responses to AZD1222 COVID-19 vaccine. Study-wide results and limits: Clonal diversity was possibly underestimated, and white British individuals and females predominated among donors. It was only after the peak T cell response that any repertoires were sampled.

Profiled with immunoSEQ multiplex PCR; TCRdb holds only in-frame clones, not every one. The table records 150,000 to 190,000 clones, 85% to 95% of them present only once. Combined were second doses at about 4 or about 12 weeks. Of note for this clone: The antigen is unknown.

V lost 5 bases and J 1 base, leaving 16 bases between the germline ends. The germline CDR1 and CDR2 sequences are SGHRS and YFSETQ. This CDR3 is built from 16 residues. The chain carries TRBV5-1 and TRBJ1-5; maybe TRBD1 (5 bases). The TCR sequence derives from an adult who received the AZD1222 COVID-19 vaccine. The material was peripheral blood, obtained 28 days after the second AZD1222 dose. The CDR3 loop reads CASRGRGEESNQPQHF. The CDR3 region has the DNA TGCGCCAGCAGGGGGCGCGGGGAGGAAAGCAATCAGCCCCAGCATTTT.